One and the same sample provided the 8 T cell receptor beta chains below, sequenced in a study of beta chain features in type 1 diabetes. Study-wide findings and caveats: TCRB CDR3 length was moderately but significantly reduced in all four CD4+ subsets of Type 1 diabetes patients.

Antigens of these TCRs are unknown. Expressed TCRB transcripts got sequenced, as all isolated RNA was reverse transcribed. The protocol was immunoSEQ multiplex PCR, while the TCRdb copy is restricted to in-frame clones and leaves out a portion. Of hundreds of thousands of clones listed, over 12% are singletons. The sequencing sample was made of naive CD4+ T cells from blood. These TCRs come from a man younger than 35 with type 1 diabetes.

This clone was detected a few times. The chain uses TRBV30 and TRBJ2-5; D is possibly TRBD1 (6 bases). The CDR3 sequence is 12 residues long. Germline-derived CDR1 and CDR2 are GTSNPN and SVGIG (reference sequence). V dropped 5 bases and J dropped 6 bases, with 13 bases sitting between them. The DNA of the CDR3 is TGTGCCTGGGCAACAGGGAGCAAGACCCAGTACTTC. This gives the protein CAWATGSKTQYF. The variable domain in full, with the rest retrieved from reference TRBV30 and TRBJ2-5, is SQTIHQWPATLVQPVGSPLSLECTVEGTSNPNLYWYRQAAGRGLQLLFYSVGIGQISSEVPQNLSASRPQDRQFILSSKKLLLSDSGFYLCAWATGSKTQYFGPGTRLLVL.

This clone was recorded once. The chain links TRBV11-2 to TRBJ2-1; 7 bases match TRBD2. The trim removed 1 base at V and 1 base at J, leaving 7 bases unmatched. Germline assignment: CDR1 SGHAT and CDR2 FQNNGV. The CDR3 loop spans 17 amino acids. This CDR3 is CASSLGASGLSYNEQFF. The DNA for the CDR3 is TGTGCCAGCAGCTTAGGGGCTAGCGGCCTGTCCTACAATGAGCAGTTCTTC. The full variable domain, its missing parts supplied by reference TRBV11-2 and TRBJ2-1, is EAGVAQSPRYKIIEKRQSVAFWCNPISGHATLYWYQQILGQGPKLLIQFQNNGVVDDSQLPKDRFSAERLKGVDSTLKIQPAKLEDSAVYLCASSLGASGLSYNEQFFGPGTRLTVL.

This clone was found once. The chain has TRBV5-6 and TRBJ1-1, with D perhaps matching TRBD1 (5 bases). V was pared by 4 bases and J by 4 bases, with 11 bases between. The CDR3 consists of 13 residues. Germline values: CDR1 SGHDT, CDR2 YYEEEE. CDR3 amino acids: CASSGAGITEAFF. The CDR3, as DNA: TGTGCCAGCAGCGGGGCAGGGATCACTGAAGCTTTCTTT.

V and J are TRBV6-4 and TRBJ1-1, with D possibly being TRBD1 (6 bases). The ends were cut back, 6 bases at V and 1 base at J, with 18 bases in the middle. The germline gives CDR1 MRHNA, CDR2 SNTAGT. This CDR3 spans 16 amino acids. DNA of the CDR3: TGTGCCAGCAGGGGCCTGAACAGGGCCGGGAACACTGAAGCTTTCTTT. Its translation: CASRGLNRAGNTEAFF.

The chain employs TRBV10-2 and TRBJ2-3; D unresolved. Germline V gene lookup returns CDR1 WSHSY and CDR2 SAAADI. The CDR3 is made up of 15 amino acids. V was pared by 8 bases and J by 0 bases, with 15 bases between. The DNA for the CDR3 is TGCGCCAGCCTAGAAGGCTTCTCTAGCACAGATACGCAGTATTTT. It translates to CASLEGFSSTDTQYF.

This clone was observed a few times. The chain joins TRBV25-1 to TRBJ2-1; 12 bases agree with TRBD2. Germline loops: CDR1 MGHDK, CDR2 SYGVNS. V was clipped by 6 bases and J by 8 bases; unmatched bases: 11. The CDR3 is 16 amino acids. CDR3 nucleotides: TGTGCCAGCAGGGGAACGACTAGCGGGAGTTCGGATGAGCAGTTCTTC. Amino acid sequence: CASRGTTSGSSDEQFF.

The table lists this clone with a few counts. The DNA of the CDR3 is TGTGCCAGCAGCCGTGTCGGGGGATCTCAGCCCCAGCATTTT. It encodes CASSRVGGSQPQHF. The rearrangement joins TRBV6-6 to TRBJ1-5; TRBD1 might be the D (5 bases). V was shortened by 6 bases and J by 6 bases, with 15 bases between the two germline ends. This CDR3 is 14 amino acids long. Looked up from germline, CDR1 is MNHNY and CDR2 is SVGAGI (reference sequence).

The rearrangement joins TRBV28 to TRBJ2-1; 8 positions match TRBD1. This CDR3 region has 13 residues. V trimming: 3 bases; J trimming: 8 bases; junction bases outside the gene matches: 3. Germline V gene sequence: CDR1 MDHEN, CDR2 SYDVKM. Here the CDR3 DNA reads TGTGCCAGCAGTTTGGACAGGGCCCATGAGCAGTTCTTC. Translating gives CASSLDRAHEQFF.